This TCR beta chain derives from a study of blood T cell repertoires in COVID-19. Study as a whole: The United States, Italy and Spain were the sources of the acute and convalescent COVID-19 samples.

Data came from immunoSEQ multiplex PCR; TCRdb stores just in-frame clones and leaves some out. The sample contains about 97,000 clones, 90% of which appear only once. The CDR3 contains 13 residues. The germline CDR1 and CDR2 sequences are MNHEY and SVGAGI. Trimming left V 6 bases short and J 8 bases short, with 11 bases between. Sequenced: peripheral blood. The origin of this receptor is a man between 60 and 75 years old with acute or convalescent COVID-19. V usage is TRBV6-5 and J usage is TRBJ1-6; tentatively, D is TRBD1 (6 bases). The CDR3 DNA sequence: TGTGCCAGCAGCCTGGACAGCTATTCACCCCTCCACTTT. Amino acids: CASSLDSYSPLHF.